The 25 T cell receptor beta chains below all came from one sample that was sequenced in a study of T-cell reconstitution after alpha-beta-depleted transplantation in children. The authors prepared the TCRbeta library with unique molecular identifiers. TCRdb reprocessed the PCR reads with MiXCR, giving one entry per CDR3 protein. The profile shows around 380,000 distinct CDR3 sequences, roughly 10% of them singletons. The material sequenced was PBMCs from the stem cell graft donor, taken from the stem cell graft. These receptor sequences come from a human donor who donated a stem cell graft to a child with acute myeloid leukemia.

This clonotype has at least ten counts. The chain couples TRBV5-1 to TRBJ2-7; D might be TRBD1 (6 bases). V was shortened by 0 bases and J by 4 bases, with 11 bases between the two germline ends. The CDR3 spans 14 residues. The germline CDR1 and CDR2 sequences are SGHRS and YFSETQ. Here the CDR3 DNA reads TGCGCCAGCAGCTTGGAGGACAGCCTATACGAGCAGTACTTC. This sequence encodes CASSLEDSLYEQYF.

This clonotype was detected a few times. The chain combines TRBV3-1 with TRBJ2-5; D not resolved. Germline CDR1 reads LGHDT; CDR2 reads YNNKEL (reference sequence). This CDR3 region has 15 residues. Trimming left V 1 base short and J 4 bases short, with 13 bases between. The CDR3 region has the DNA TGTGCCAGCAGCCAAGGTCGTCTAAGTTTAGAGACCCAGTACTTC. Translated, it gives CASSQGRLSLETQYF.

The sample holds a few counts of this clonotype. The V call is TRBV6-5, the J call TRBJ2-7; 11 nucleotides agree with TRBD1. CDR1 is MNHEY and CDR2 is SVGAGI in the germline V gene. Trimming cost V 2 bases and J 5 bases; bases outside gene matches: 2. This CDR3 is 14 amino acids long. The CDR3 DNA reads as TGTGCCAGCAGTTACCGGGACAGGGGGGACGAGCAGTACGTC. Protein: CASSYRDRGDEQYV.

Turning to this clonotype: Germline is not matched at one junction end, which may reflect a read error. V is TRBV20-1 and J is TRBJ2-5, with D hard to call. Germline lookup yields CDR1 DFQATT and CDR2 SNEGSKA (reference sequence). The CDR3 length is 15 residues. As DNA, the CDR3 is TGCGGTGCTAGAGTCTCGGCGGTAAGACAAGAGACCCAGTACTTC. Residues: CGARVSAVRQETQYF.

The chain is built from TRBV7-2 and TRBJ2-5; 8 bases line up with TRBD1. Trimming took 5 bases from V and 5 from J; bases not matched to a gene: 10. The CDR3 sequence is 15 residues long. Germline loops: CDR1 SGHTA, CDR2 FQGNSA. The CDR3 nucleotides read TGTGCCAGCAGCAAAGACAGGGGCGCACGGGAGACCCAGTACTTC. Its protein product is CASSKDRGARETQYF.

The chain carries TRBV7-3 and TRBJ2-7; 7 nucleotides line up with TRBD1. Looked up from germline, CDR1 is SGHTA and CDR2 is FQGTGA. The CDR3 totals 16 residues. V lost 1 base and J lost 3; bases outside the gene matches: 9. CDR3 in amino acids: CASSLNPGTALYEQYF. The CDR3 region has the DNA TGTGCCAGCAGCTTAAACCCCGGGACAGCACTCTACGAGCAGTACTTC.

The table lists this clonotype with a few counts. The rearrangement uses TRBV29-1 and TRBJ1-1; no reliable D call. Per germline, CDR1 SQVTM and CDR2 ANQGSEA. V dropped 3 bases and J dropped 2 bases, with 10 bases sitting between them. The CDR3 contains 13 residues. Here the CDR3 DNA reads TGCAGCGTTGATGGGTCGTTTAACACTGAAGCTTTCTTT. This codes for CSVDGSFNTEAFF.

The J gene is TRBJ2-4, the V gene TRBV20-1, with D tentatively TRBD2 (6 bases). Germline V gene lookup returns CDR1 DFQATT and CDR2 SNEGSKA (reference sequence). CDR3 length: 13 amino acids. The V gene lost 0 bases and the J gene lost 7 bases, with 10 bases spanning the gap. CDR3 in amino acids: CSARDMGRNIQYF. The CDR3 region has the DNA TGCAGTGCTAGAGACATGGGGAGGAACATTCAGTACTTC.

This chain uses TRBV6-5 with TRBJ2-1, with TRBD2 matching 9 bases. The CDR3 has 16 amino acids. V dropped 1 base and J dropped 6; count of bases not matched to a gene: 7. CDR1 and CDR2 (germline): MNHEY, SVGAGI. This CDR3 reads CASSYFISGGVNEQFF. CDR3 sequence (DNA): TGTGCCAGCAGTTACTTTATTAGCGGGGGAGTCAATGAGCAGTTCTTC.

This clonotype was seen more than once but under ten times. The V and J genes are TRBV25-1 and TRBJ2-1, with 10 nucleotides matching TRBD2. This CDR3 is 14 amino acids long. J lost 6 bases, V lost 6 bases, and 5 bases had no gene match. The germline V gene encodes CDR1 MGHDK and CDR2 SYGVNS. The CDR3 DNA is TGTGCCAGCAGATCTAGCGGGAGCTTCAATGAGCAGTTCTTC. Protein product: CASRSSGSFNEQFF.

This clonotype was seen a few times. The V gene is TRBV6-4, the J gene TRBJ2-1; 11 bases fit TRBD2. This CDR3 comprises 13 residues. V lost 5 bases and J lost 8; bases outside the gene matches: 2. The germline CDR1 and CDR2 sequences are MRHNA and SNTAGT. CDR3 sequence reads: CASSTSGSHEQFF. The CDR3 DNA is TGTGCCAGCAGTACTAGCGGGAGCCATGAGCAGTTCTTC.

This clonotype was detected a few times. The chain links TRBV9 to TRBJ2-1, with 10 bases identical to TRBD1. The germline V gene has CDR1 SGDLS and CDR2 YYNGEE. The CDR3 has 16 amino acids. V trimming: 4 bases; J trimming: 5 bases; junction bases outside the gene matches: 9. CDR3 in amino acids: CASSISPGTGDNEQFF. CDR3 sequence (DNA): TGTGCCAGCAGCATAAGCCCCGGGACAGGGGACAATGAGCAGTTCTTC.

This clonotype was picked up a small number of times. The chain links TRBV5-5 to TRBJ2-7, with no clear D. The CDR3 loop spans 12 amino acids. The V and J ends lost 2 bases and 2 bases respectively, with 5 bases between them. CDR1 is SGHKS and CDR2 is YYEKEE in the germline V gene (reference sequence). The CDR3 DNA reads as TGTGCCAGCAGCTTATTTGCCTACGAGCAGTACTTC. Residues: CASSLFAYEQYF. The full variable domain, rest sourced from reference TRBV5-5 and TRBJ2-7, is DAGVTQSPTHLIKTRGQQVTLRCSPISGHKSVSWYQQVLGQGPQFIFQYYEKEERGRGNFPDRFSARQFPNYSSELNVNALLLGDSALYLCASSLFAYEQYFGPGTRLTVT.

V and J are TRBV10-3 and TRBJ2-7; TRBD1 aligns across 8 bases. Germline-derived CDR1 and CDR2 are ENHRY and SYGVKD. The CDR3 spans 13 residues. With 8 bases clipped from V and 6 bases from J, the junction kept 9 bases outside the gene matches. Here the CDR3 DNA reads TGTGCCATCCTACCAGGGGGCCGGGGCGAGCAGTACTTC. Encoded protein: CAILPGGRGEQYF.

The chain carries TRBV18 and TRBJ2-1; D is tentatively TRBD1 or TRBD2 (6 bases each). Germline CDR1 reads KGHSH; CDR2 reads LQKENI. The length of the CDR3 is 13 residues. With 3 bases removed from V and 10 bases from J, the gap between germline ends came to 13 bases. The CDR3 spells CASSPPGAAEQFF. The DNA of the CDR3 is TGTGCCAGCTCACCTCCGGGGGCCGCGGAGCAGTTCTTC.

There are a few counts of this clonotype. The CDR3 reads CASRDTGGRAGELFF. The CDR3 DNA reads as TGTGCCAGCAGAGACACAGGGGGCAGAGCCGGGGAGCTGTTTTTT. This rearrangement joins TRBV6-1 to TRBJ2-2; 9 positions agree with TRBD1. The germline V gene encodes CDR1 MNHNS and CDR2 SASEGT. Germline trimming cut 6 bases from V and 6 bases from J; bases unmatched to any gene: 8. The length of the CDR3 is 15 residues.

This clonotype was seen more than once but under ten times. The genes are TRBV20-1 and TRBJ2-5; D is perhaps TRBD2 (5 bases). CDR3 length: 13 residues. Germline V lookup: CDR1 DFQATT, CDR2 SNEGSKA (reference sequence). Between the trimmed V and J ends, which lost 3 bases and 2 bases, there was a span of 10 bases. Here the CDR3 DNA reads TGCAGTGCTAGCCCACTAGAGCAAGAGACCCAGTACTTC. It codes for CSASPLEQETQYF.

This clonotype came up a few times. The chain joins TRBV11-1 to TRBJ2-2; 14 bases match TRBD2. The CDR3 runs to 19 residues. The V gene end was trimmed by 0 bases and the J gene end by 7 bases; junction bases not matched to a gene: 10. CDR1 and CDR2 from the germline V gene are SGHAT and FQDESV (reference sequence). CDR3 nucleotides: TGTGCCAGCAGCTTAGCTTCTTCTGGACTAGCGGGAGGCGGCGGGGAGCTGTTTTTT. This codes for CASSLASSGLAGGGGELFF.

Only a few counts were recorded for this clonotype. The rearrangement uses TRBV6-1 and TRBJ1-5; possibly TRBD1 for D (6 bases). The V end lost 3 bases, the J end lost 0 bases, and 12 bases lay between the germline ends. The CDR3 contains 16 residues. Per the germline V gene, CDR1 is MNHNS and CDR2 is SASEGT. CDR3 residues: CASSDLRGPSNQPQHF. CDR3 DNA: TGTGCCAGCAGTGACCTCAGGGGCCCTAGCAATCAGCCCCAGCATTTT.

The V call is TRBV6-5, the J call TRBJ2-1; D is possibly TRBD1 (6 bases). The CDR3 sequence is 17 residues long. Trimming shortened V by 0 bases and J by 0 bases, and 12 bases separated the two germline ends. Germline values: CDR1 MNHEY, CDR2 SVGAGI. Here the CDR3 reads CASSYSGTPSSYNEQFF. CDR3 coding DNA: TGTGCCAGCAGTTACTCCGGGACACCGAGCTCCTACAATGAGCAGTTCTTC.

This clonotype was counted a few times. The chain links TRBV7-3 to TRBJ2-3; 9 bases map to TRBD1. The trim removed 3 bases at V and 3 bases at J, leaving 7 bases unmatched. The CDR3 is 16 amino acids. CDR1 SGHTA and CDR2 FQGTGA come from the germline V gene. CDR3 coding DNA: TGTGCCAGCAGCTTGGGGACAGGGCATGAAACAGATACGCAGTATTTT. This encodes CASSLGTGHETDTQYF. The full variable domain, its missing parts supplied by reference TRBV7-3 and TRBJ2-3, is GAGVSQTPSNKVTEKGKYVELRCDPISGHTALYWYRQSLGQGPEFLIYFQGTGAADDSGLPNDRFFAVRPEGSVSTLKIQRTERGDSAVYLCASSLGTGHETDTQYFGPGTRLTVL.

This clonotype was counted many times. The rearrangement links TRBV5-1 to TRBJ2-4, with D possibly being TRBD2 (5 bases). V was cut by 0 bases and J by 0 bases, with 28 bases left in between. The germline V gene encodes CDR1 SGHRS and CDR2 YFSETQ. The CDR3 covers 22 residues. This CDR3 is CASSLAGEVGLVDILAKNIQYF. CDR3 DNA sequence: TGCGCCAGCAGCTTGGCCGGGGAAGTCGGCCTAGTAGACATTCTAGCCAAAAACATTCAGTACTTC.

CDR3 coding DNA: TGCAGTGCTAGCGGGAGGCCCGTTAGCTCCTACAATGAGCAGTTCTTC. This codes for CSASGRPVSSYNEQFF. J is TRBJ2-1 and V is TRBV20-1; 7 nucleotides line up with TRBD2. The CDR3 is made up of 16 amino acids. The J segment lost 0 bases and the V segment lost 3 bases, leaving 8 bases of the junction unmatched. CDR1 and CDR2 (germline): DFQATT, SNEGSKA (reference sequence).

As concerns this clonotype: Mismatch with germline at one junction end may stem from a read error. The rearrangement joins TRBV9 to TRBJ2-6; D is perhaps TRBD2 (6 bases). This CDR3 spans 15 amino acids. Germline V lookup: CDR1 SGDLS, CDR2 YYNGEE. The DNA of the CDR3 is TGTGCCAGCAGCGTCCGAGGGACTGGGGCCAACGGCCTGACTTTC. It yields the protein CASSVRGTGANGLTF.

This clonotype was seen a handful of times. V and J are TRBV24-1 and TRBJ2-1; a possible D gene is TRBD1 (7 bases). In germline, CDR1 is KGHDR, CDR2 SFDVKD. The CDR3 covers 15 residues. V shed 4 bases and J shed 7 bases, with 16 bases lying between them. The CDR3 coding sequence is TGTGCCACCAGTGACGAATCGACAGGGAGGAATGAGCAGTTCTTC. It codes for CATSDESTGRNEQFF.